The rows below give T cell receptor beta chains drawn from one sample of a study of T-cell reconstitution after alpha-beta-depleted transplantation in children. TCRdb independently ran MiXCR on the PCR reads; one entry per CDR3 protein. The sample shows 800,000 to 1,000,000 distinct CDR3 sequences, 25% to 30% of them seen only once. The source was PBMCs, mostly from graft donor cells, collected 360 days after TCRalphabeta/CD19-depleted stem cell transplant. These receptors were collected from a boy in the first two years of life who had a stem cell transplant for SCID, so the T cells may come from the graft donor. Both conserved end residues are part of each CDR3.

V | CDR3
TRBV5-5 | CASSLIGTARTDTQYF
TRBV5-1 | CASSLGRGYPNYGYTF
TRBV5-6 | CASSPERGENYEQYF
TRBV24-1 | CATSDRGGPYNEQFF
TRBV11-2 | CASSALRGQGIETQYF
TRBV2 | CASNNQGLNEQFF
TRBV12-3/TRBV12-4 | CASSWPGKNTEAFF
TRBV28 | CASSLRQGRETQYF
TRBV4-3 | CASSQALSRDLDTQYF
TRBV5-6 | CASSAPPLYEQYF
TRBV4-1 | CASSQEGRGRDNEQFF
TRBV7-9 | CASSLGISRETQYF
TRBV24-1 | CATSDRGLAGFQETQYF
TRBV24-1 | CATSDTGELFF
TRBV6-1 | CAISEATSGGHYNEQFF
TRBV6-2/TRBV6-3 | CASSRAQGANEQFF
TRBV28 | CASRRLAGLSYEQYF
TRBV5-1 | CASSLEGPGETQYF
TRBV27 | CASSEHSLGNTEAFF
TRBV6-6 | CASSYVGLEAFF
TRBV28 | CASSLFQGNSPLHF
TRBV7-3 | CASSRTSDITDTQYF
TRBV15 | CATSRGGASYEQYF
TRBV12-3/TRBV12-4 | CASSRQYSTGELFF
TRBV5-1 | CASSLSTLTEAFF
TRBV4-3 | CASSQRLGRGTYEQYF
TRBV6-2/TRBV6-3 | CASSQSLRNTEAFF
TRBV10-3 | CAIRNPGQDWDEQFF
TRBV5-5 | CASSEMGQGARFGGYTF
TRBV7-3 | CASSLTGRVAPGELFF
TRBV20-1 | CSAIGTHNSPLHF
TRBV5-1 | CASSLRIGNSYNEQFF
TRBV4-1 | CASSQKGGPSYEQYF
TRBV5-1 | CASSPGTGRLESTDTQYF
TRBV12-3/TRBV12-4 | CASSPTLGRTRGYTF
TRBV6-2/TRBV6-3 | CASSYPIRGDSQETQYF
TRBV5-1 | CASSWTGTGNPFGYTF
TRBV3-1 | CASSPSSRGGYNEQFF
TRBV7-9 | CASSSWGEPEQYF
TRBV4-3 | CASSPGDRVTYNEQFF
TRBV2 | CASSEGGMSSYNEQFF
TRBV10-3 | CAISQQYQETQYF
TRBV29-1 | CSVGTPYNEQFF
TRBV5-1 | CASSLEAYSYNEQFF
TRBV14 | CASSQGGTVNTEAFF
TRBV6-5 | CASSYGGGRTNYGYTF
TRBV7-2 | CASSLTGSRVSGNTIYF
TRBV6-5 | CASSYGLAGGLVGELFF
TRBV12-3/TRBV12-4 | CASSPRTGDSDQPQHF
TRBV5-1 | CASSLGLAGGQEQFF
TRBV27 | CASSSNGGLALGELFF
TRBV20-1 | CSAARQGPAESSYEQYF
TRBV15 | CATSPPGAGEQYF
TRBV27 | CASSVGQGPFSGNTIYF
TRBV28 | CASIPRGVGANTEAFF
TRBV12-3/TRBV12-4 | CASTPPGRSYNEQFF
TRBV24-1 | CATSTAAFGGTEAFF
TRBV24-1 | CATSGRVPSSYNEQFF
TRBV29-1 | CSVLFSEAFF
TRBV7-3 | CASSYIPGQGYNEQFF